This TCR beta chain was captured in a study of CD8+ T cells in alopecia areata. At the level of the study: Skin-grafted roughly 7-11-week-old female C3H/HeJ mice received tissue from approximately 6-12-month-old C3H/HeJ donors with spontaneous alopecia.

Markers used for sorting pooled cutaneous lymph node cells were CD4, CD8alpha, NKG2D, NKG2ACE and others. There are 13 residues in the CDR3. Germline V CDR1 and CDR2: NSHNY, SYGAGN. TCR sequencing used cDNA made by reverse transcription of extracted RNA. The assay was immunoSEQ multiplex PCR, and TCRdb's table has in-frame clones only and misses some. The data show about 270,000 clones, with none appearing a single time. Study-level results: Especially in alopecia totalis/universalis, lesional scalp showed greater clonality than normal scalp did. TCRs were shared less clearly across patients than in mice, possibly for HLA-related reasons. Sequence data from scalp samples additionally include resident alphabeta T cells of normal skin.

With regard to this clone: Its specificity is not known. Genes and germline are mouse. The CDR3 end falls 4 residues outside the read, so it is completed with the germline J gene.

The genes are TRBV13-1 and TRBJ2-5; 7 bases fit TRBD1. The TCR was taken from a C3H/HeJ mouse with alopecia areata. Strain MHC haplotype: H2-k. Sequencing input: CD4+ T cells sorted from a lymph node. The CDR3 protein is CASSGGTEDTQYF. CDR3 DNA, as far as it was read: TGTGCCAGCAGTGGGGGGACAGAAGAC.